This T cell receptor beta chain was sequenced in a study of response to subunit inactivated influenza vaccine. TCRdb re-analysed the RT-PCR reads in MiXCR, keeping a single row per CDR3 protein. The sample carries about 780,000 distinct CDR3 sequences, around 18% recorded once. This CDR3 contains 15 residues. Unmatched junction bases numbered 13, after V lost 8 bases and J lost 8 bases. Per germline, CDR1 MNHEY and CDR2 SVGEGT. Study-level results: Few new T cells, the authors suggested, are recruited by each seasonal influenza vaccination.

Comment on this clonotype: What it binds is unknown.

The V and J genes are TRBV6-2 or TRBV6-3 and TRBJ2-1, with 9 bases lining up with TRBD1. The source material was PBMCs from blood, sampled more than 4 days after vaccination. The TCR originated in a man over 45 who received an inactivated influenza vaccine. CDR3 coding DNA: TGTGCCAGCCAAGTGGGGGGGACAGGGTTAGATGAGCAGTTCTTC. It codes for CASQVGGTGLDEQFF.